These T cell receptor beta chains were read from a single sample in a study of T cell repertoires in cytomegalovirus infection. One entry per CDR3 protein results from TCRdb running MiXCR on the reads. In the table there are over 150,000 distinct CDR3 sequences, approximately 18% of which are singletons. The sample taken for sequencing was CD8+ T cells from PBMCs. The receptors here all came from a human donor in good health (CMV status not recorded). Some clones in this sample may be carry-over from other donors' samples. CDR3s leave out the opening cysteine and the closing phenylalanine or tryptophan. Each record gives: V gene, J gene, CDR3 length, CDR3 protein.

>TRBV7-8|TRBJ1-5|13
ASSPLRQGILPQH
>TRBV7-9|TRBJ1-5|11
ASSPEGDVAQH
>TRBV6-2/TRBV6-3|TRBJ1-5|13
ASSSPGAGDQPQH
>TRBV28|TRBJ1-2|10
ASIDGYYGYT
>TRBV6-2/TRBV6-3|TRBJ1-5|12
ATMGQGGNQPQH
>TRBV7-9|TRBJ2-1|12
ASSLQGLDNEQF
>TRBV12-3/TRBV12-4|TRBJ1-5|13
ASSLGTGHNQPQH
>TRBV7-2|TRBJ1-1|13
ASSSNRGMNTEAF
>TRBV7-9|TRBJ2-1|12
ASSPSGVHNEQF
>TRBV13|TRBJ2-2|13
ASRDRGFPTGELF
>TRBV29-1|TRBJ2-2|14
SVEDLGDRGPGELF
>TRBV20-1|TRBJ1-2|16
SARDFGEQRILNYGYT
>TRBV4-3|TRBJ1-5|11
ASSHRSNQPQH
>TRBV29-1|TRBJ2-7|11
SVEFRDGYEQY
>TRBV7-8|TRBJ1-1|13
ASSLEVAGKSEAF
>TRBV25-1|TRBJ2-2|14
ASSEPSGGRVGELF
>TRBV28|TRBJ2-3|13
ASSFGELSTDTQY
>TRBV7-2|TRBJ2-5|13
ASSLGGGLQETQY
>TRBV11-2|TRBJ2-1|10
ASGVGGNEQF
>TRBV27|TRBJ2-7|10
ASSSRGSEQY
>TRBV24-1|TRBJ2-1|15
ATSDLMSGGAWNEQF
>TRBV12-3/TRBV12-4|TRBJ2-1|12
ASSLSRGYNEQF